Presented here are 22 T cell receptor beta chains from one specimen sequenced in a study of beta chain features in type 1 diabetes. Study-wide results and limits: Across all four CD4+ subsets, people with type 1 diabetes showed modestly shorter TCRB CDR3s.

Sequencing targeted expressed TCRB transcripts, as all isolated RNA had been reverse transcribed. Sequenced by immunoSEQ multiplex PCR; TCRdb stores in-frame clones only, minus some. In the table there are 300,000 to 400,000 clones, roughly a tenth of which are singletons. The antigens these receptors bind are not known. Sequencing was done on a sample of central memory CD4+ T cells from blood. The receptor set was obtained from a man aged 30-40 years with type 1 diabetes.

A note on this clone: Other DNA sequences from this sample encode an identical CDR3 as well. The chain carries TRBV2 and TRBJ1-5; no reliable D call. V was shortened by 6 bases and J by 3 bases, with 9 bases between the two germline ends. CDR3 length: 13 residues. The germline V gene has CDR1 SNHLY and CDR2 FYNNEI. This chain's CDR3 is CASSRDNNQPQHF. In nucleotides, the CDR3 is TGTGCCAGCAGCCGGGATAACAATCAGCCCCAGCATTTT.

This chain links TRBV27 with TRBJ1-6, with no clear D. Germline V gene data show CDR1 as MNHEY and CDR2 as SMNVEV (reference sequence). This CDR3 is built from 14 residues. V was cut by 4 bases and J by 7 bases, with 11 bases left in between. The CDR3 region is CASSYGEGNSPLHF. As DNA, the CDR3 is TGTGCCAGCAGTTACGGAGAAGGGAATTCACCCCTCCACTTT.

This clone was seen a handful of times. The chain joins TRBV2 to TRBJ1-1; maybe TRBD1 (5 bases). CDR1 is SNHLY, CDR2 FYNNEI, per germline. The CDR3 spans 14 residues. V was shortened by 8 bases and J by 1 base, with 14 bases between the two germline ends. CDR3 DNA: TGTGCCAGCGCCCAGCGACAGAAGAACACTGAAGCTTTCTTT. It encodes CASAQRQKNTEAFF.

The V and J genes are TRBV6-5 and TRBJ1-3; D call uncertain. Germline CDR1 MNHEY, CDR2 SVGAGI. The CDR3 covers 14 residues. The V and J ends lost 0 bases and 11 bases respectively, with 14 bases between them. The CDR3 nucleotides read TGTGCCAGCAGTTACTCGAAACGGCTCCCGTCCATATATTTT. This sequence encodes CASSYSKRLPSIYF.

The chain employs TRBV10-3 and TRBJ1-6, with TRBD1 matching 8 bases. CDR1 and CDR2 (germline): ENHRY, SYGVKD. Trimming removed 0 bases from V and 7 bases from J; junction bases left unmatched: 5. The CDR3 is 16 residues long. The CDR3 region is CAISESQGAQNSPLHF. In nucleotides, the CDR3 is TGTGCCATCAGTGAGTCCCAGGGGGCTCAGAATTCACCCCTCCACTTT.

The V and J genes are TRBV5-1 and TRBJ2-2, with 9 bases that match TRBD1. Germline V CDR1 and CDR2: SGHRS, YFSETQ. The CDR3 spans 16 residues. After removal of 4 bases from V and 3 bases from J, the junction contained 7 bases not matched to a gene. For the CDR3, the DNA is TGCGCCAGCAGCCCTAGACAGGGGGTGGACACCGGGGAGCTGTTTTTT. Translation gives CASSPRQGVDTGELFF.

V gene TRBV6-1 combines with J gene TRBJ2-1; D is ambiguous. Germline lookup yields CDR1 MNHNS and CDR2 SASEGT. This CDR3 contains 14 residues. Trimming removed 7 bases from V and 5 bases from J, with 15 bases in between. The CDR3 is CASKGLSKNNEQFF. The CDR3 DNA follows: TGTGCCAGCAAAGGGTTAAGTAAAAACAATGAGCAGTTCTTC.

This clone was detected only a few times. Other DNA sequences in this specimen translate into the identical CDR3. The chain employs TRBV2 and TRBJ2-5; 9 bases match TRBD2. This CDR3 is 15 amino acids long. Trimming took 4 bases from V and 2 from J; bases not matched to a gene: 5. The germline V gene has CDR1 SNHLY and CDR2 FYNNEI. DNA of the CDR3: TGTGCCAGCAGTGGGGGTCTAGCGGGGCAAGAGACCCAGTACTTC. Translation gives CASSGGLAGQETQYF.

There are a few counts of this clone. The gene calls are TRBV7-2 and TRBJ2-3, with a possible D match to TRBD1 (6 bases). Germline CDR1 reads SGHTA; CDR2 reads FQGNSA. The CDR3 totals 15 residues. V was shortened by 2 bases and J by 4 bases, with 13 bases between the two germline ends. The CDR3 coding sequence is TGTGCCAGCAGCTTAAAAACAGGGTTAGCAGATACGCAGTATTTT. Its protein product is CASSLKTGLADTQYF. Complete variable domain (other parts from reference TRBV7-2 and TRBJ2-3): GAGVSQSPSNKVTEKGKDVELRCDPISGHTALYWYRQSLGQGLEFLIYFQGNSAPDKSGLPSDRFSAERTGGSVSTLTIQRTQQEDSAVYLCASSLKTGLADTQYFGPGTRLTVL.

The chain links TRBV7-2 to TRBJ2-7; D gene unclear. The CDR3 spans 15 residues. Deletions cut 0 bases from V and 4 bases from J, with 13 bases between. Germline loops: CDR1 SGHTA, CDR2 FQGNSA. The CDR3 reads CASSLAHSLTYEQYF. CDR3 DNA sequence: TGTGCCAGCAGCTTAGCGCACAGTCTTACTTACGAGCAGTACTTC.

This clone was recorded at least ten times. This chain uses TRBV7-2 with TRBJ1-5; D call uncertain. With 1 base removed from V and 5 bases from J, the gap between germline ends came to 6 bases. Germline V CDR1 and CDR2: SGHTA, FQGNSA. The CDR3 length is 13 residues. CDR3 in DNA: TGTGCCAGCAGCTTAGTCAGCGATCAGCCCCAGCATTTT. Translated: CASSLVSDQPQHF.

This clone was found a few times. The rearrangement links TRBV5-6 to TRBJ2-3; tentatively, D is TRBD1 or TRBD2 (6 bases each). Deletions cut 0 bases from V and 2 bases from J, with 16 bases between. The CDR3 consists of 17 residues. CDR1 is SGHDT, CDR2 YYEEEE, per germline. The CDR3 DNA follows: TGTGCCAGCAGCTTGGGGCTAGCGAACAGGGTCACAGATACGCAGTATTTT. Protein product: CASSLGLANRVTDTQYF.

This clone has only a few counts. The chain uses TRBV5-1 and TRBJ1-2, with D tentatively TRBD1 (5 bases). The CDR3 sequence is 15 residues long. Trimming took off 0 bases at V and 7 bases at J, with 16 bases between the two ends. Germline CDR1 is SGHRS and CDR2 is YFSETQ. Here the CDR3 DNA reads TGCGCCAGCAGCTTGGCGTTGGAGACAGCTTCTGGCTACACCTTC. Its protein product is CASSLALETASGYTF.

Many counts were recorded for this clone. J is TRBJ2-7 and V is TRBV7-2; 8 bases map to TRBD2. V was clipped by 5 bases and J by 0 bases; unmatched bases: 9. The germline V gene encodes CDR1 SGHTA and CDR2 FQGNSA. The CDR3 spans 16 residues. In DNA, the CDR3 is TGTGCCAGCAGCAGGGATAGCGGGGTTCGCTCCTACGAGCAGTACTTC. It is translated as CASSRDSGVRSYEQYF.

There are many counts of this clone. The rearrangement joins TRBV7-2 to TRBJ1-3; D unclear. From germline, CDR1 is SGHTA and CDR2 FQGNSA. The V end lost 3 bases, the J end lost 2 bases, and 5 bases lay between the germline ends. The length of the CDR3 is 13 residues. The CDR3 here is CASSFTPGNTIYF. For the CDR3, the DNA is TGTGCCAGCAGCTTTACCCCTGGAAACACCATATATTTT. Drawing the rest from reference TRBV7-2 and TRBJ1-3, the complete variable domain is GAGVSQSPSNKVTEKGKDVELRCDPISGHTALYWYRQSLGQGLEFLIYFQGNSAPDKSGLPSDRFSAERTGGSVSTLTIQRTQQEDSAVYLCASSFTPGNTIYFGEGSWLTVV.

The chain employs TRBV5-6 and TRBJ1-2, with D tentatively TRBD1 (5 bases). Germline CDR1 and CDR2: SGHDT and YYEEEE. The CDR3 is made up of 13 amino acids. V was clipped by 6 bases and J by 8 bases, with 17 bases between them. In DNA, the CDR3 is TGTGCCAGCACCCTTTTGGGGCCTCGAGGCTACACCTTC. It is translated as CASTLLGPRGYTF. The whole variable domain, filled in from reference TRBV5-6 and TRBJ1-2, reads DAGVTQSPTHLIKTRGQQVTLRCSPKSGHDTVSWYQQALGQGPQFIFQYYEEEERQRGNFPDRFSGHQFPNYSSELNVNALLLGDSALYLCASTLLGPRGYTFGSGTRLTVV.

The CDR3 reads CAISDPTGSGSPLHF. The CDR3 DNA reads TGTGCCATCAGTGATCCTACAGGGTCAGGTTCACCCCTCCACTTT. The chain carries TRBV10-3 and TRBJ1-6; a weak D match, TRBD1 (6 bases). This CDR3 has 15 amino acids. In germline, CDR1 is ENHRY, CDR2 SYGVKD. V was pared by 3 bases and J by 9 bases, with 15 bases between.

The genes are TRBV7-2 and TRBJ1-2; D not resolved. Trimming cost V 4 bases and J 1 base, with 10 bases left between them. This CDR3 has 14 amino acids. CDR1 SGHTA and CDR2 FQGNSA come from the germline V gene. In DNA form, the CDR3 reads TGTGCCAGCAGCTCCATGGCTCTTAACTATGGCTACACCTTC. Translation: CASSSMALNYGYTF.

This clone was detected many times. This chain joins TRBV2 and TRBJ2-5; unclear D gene. The CDR3 length is 14 residues. Per germline, CDR1 SNHLY and CDR2 FYNNEI. V lost 3 bases to trimming and J lost 4 bases, with 12 bases between them. CDR3 region: CASSDVQLGETQYF. CDR3 bases: TGTGCCAGCAGTGATGTACAATTGGGAGAGACCCAGTACTTC.

This clone was recorded a few times. The rearrangement joins TRBV7-2 to TRBJ2-3; 9 bases match TRBD2. This CDR3 contains 15 residues. J was trimmed by 4 bases and V by 1 base; bases with no gene match: 3. Germline V gene sequence: CDR1 SGHTA, CDR2 FQGNSA. The CDR3 loop is CASSLGGLASDTQYF. The CDR3 DNA is TGTGCCAGCAGCTTAGGGGGACTAGCATCAGATACGCAGTATTTT.

This clone was counted a few times. The chain joins TRBV11-2 to TRBJ1-3; D is undetermined. This CDR3 comprises 15 residues. Germline V gene lookup returns CDR1 SGHAT and CDR2 FQNNGV. The V gene lost 6 bases and the J gene lost 1 base, with 13 bases spanning the gap. CDR3 sequence reads: CASRSDPKSGNTIYF. The CDR3 DNA follows: TGTGCCAGCAGGTCGGACCCTAAATCTGGAAACACCATATATTTT.

DNA for the CDR3: TGCGCCAGCAGCCAAGACCTTTGGGGAGCAGTTCAGTACTTC. Protein product: CASSQDLWGAVQYF. The chain recombines TRBV4-3 with TRBJ2-7; a possible D gene is TRBD2 (5 bases). This CDR3 has 14 residues. Looked up from germline, CDR1 is LGHNA and CDR2 is YSLEER. V lost 0 bases, J lost 10 bases, and 16 bases lay in between.